This T cell receptor beta chain was retrieved from a study of identical twins. Whole-study results and caveats: Partial confounding of zero-insertion analyses by invariant MAIT and iNKT cells was possible.

The length of the CDR3 is 14 residues. CDR1 is DFQATT and CDR2 is SNEGSKA in the germline V gene (reference sequence). V was clipped by 5 bases and J by 5 bases; unmatched bases: 9. With respect to this clonotype: The antigen is unknown.

TCRdb called the 5' RACE reads again in MiXCR, with one record for every CDR3 protein. The table shows 500,000 to 550,000 distinct CDR3 sequences, with 20% to 25% occurring only once. This sample also belongs to another study, concerning yellow fever vaccine responses in identical twins.

This TCR was recovered from a woman between 18 and 29 years old in good health. This chain joins TRBV20-1 and TRBJ2-3, with 8 bases fitting TRBD1. Sequenced: CD4+ T cells sorted from blood. CDR3 sequence: CSAPDRGQLDTQYF. The CDR3 DNA sequence: TGCAGTGCTCCAGACAGGGGCCAACTAGATACGCAGTATTTT.